This T cell receptor beta chain is from a study of metastatic and nonmetastatic thyroid tumors. Background on the study: It was across blood and tumor or nodule tissue from malignant and benign thyroid patients that repertoires were compared. Notes on the study in general: Significantly higher TCR beta diversity was reportedly seen in malignant thyroid tumors than benign nodules, in blood and tumor.

TCRdb ran MiXCR on the PCR reads. The data contain about 92,000 clones, more than 12% of them singletons. In its sample, this clone was seen many times. Its specificity is not known. Not a single patient had been given any form of treatment at any point before undergoing thyroid surgery. This receptor was taken from a female donor with papillary thyroid cancer or a benign thyroid nodule (not recorded which). Some clones in this sample may be carry-over from other donors' samples. Sequenced sample: blood.

The chain's CDR3 is CSAGQGGSNQPQHF. CDR3 nucleotides: TGCAGTGCTGGACAGGGAGGGAGCAATCAGCCCCAGCATTTT. V is TRBV20-1 and J is TRBJ1-5; 8 positions agree with TRBD1. Germline trimming cut 5 bases from V and 1 base from J; bases unmatched to any gene: 4. CDR1 and CDR2 from the germline V gene are DFQATT and SNEGSKA (reference sequence). This CDR3 contains 14 residues.